This is a list of T cell receptor beta chains from one sample in a study of cytomegalovirus exposure and HLA in healthy donors. Sequencing used immunoSEQ multiplex PCR; TCRdb keeps in-frame clones, though not all of them. The table has over 100,000 clones, roughly 8.3% seen once. The sequenced sample was PBMCs. The receptors originated from a man aged 35-49 years in good health and CMV-seronegative. The CDR3 runs from the conserved cysteine through the conserved F or W. D genes are given only for firm matches. A row's size may be missing; if present it is once, few, many or a size class.

d_call: NA
cdr3_length: 15
clone_size: NA
j_call: TRBJ1-4
v_call: TRBV6-4
cdr3_nt: TGTGCCAGCAGTGCTACGAGTGCAACTAATGAAAAACTGTTTTTT
cdr3_aa: CASSATSATNEKLFF

d_call: TRBD1
cdr3_length: 16
clone_size: NA
j_call: TRBJ2-3
v_call: TRBV18
cdr3_nt: TGTGCCAGCTCACCGATACGGACAGGAGACACAGATACGCAGTATTTT
cdr3_aa: CASSPIRTGDTDTQYF

d_call: TRBD1
cdr3_length: 21
clone_size: few
j_call: TRBJ2-6
v_call: TRBV14
cdr3_nt: TGTGCCAGCAGCCAAGAAGGGGCCCGGGACAGGTCCCGCTCTGGGGCCAACGTCCTGACTTTC
cdr3_aa: CASSQEGARDRSRSGANVLTF

d_call: NA
cdr3_length: 14
clone_size: few
j_call: TRBJ2-7
v_call: TRBV18
cdr3_nt: TGTGCCAGCTCATTGACAGGAGCGACCTACGAGCAGTACTTC
cdr3_aa: CASSLTGATYEQYF

d_call: TRBD1
cdr3_length: 12
clone_size: few
j_call: TRBJ2-7
v_call: TRBV29-1
cdr3_nt: TGCAGCGCCCGAGGGACAGAATACGAGCAGTACTTC
cdr3_aa: CSARGTEYEQYF

d_call: TRBD1
cdr3_length: 16
clone_size: few
j_call: TRBJ2-3
v_call: TRBV19
cdr3_nt: TGTGCCAGTAGTACAATCCCGGGACAGAGCACAGATACGCAGTATTTT
cdr3_aa: CASSTIPGQSTDTQYF

d_call: TRBD1
cdr3_length: 14
clone_size: NA
j_call: TRBJ2-7
v_call: TRBV4-1
cdr3_nt: TGCGCCAGCAGCCAGGGACAGGGGGCTCTCGAGCAGTACTTC
cdr3_aa: CASSQGQGALEQYF

d_call: NA
cdr3_length: 15
clone_size: NA
j_call: TRBJ2-5
v_call: TRBV25-1
cdr3_nt: TGTGCCAGCAGTGAATTAGTGAGAGGAGGGGAGACCCAGTACTTC
cdr3_aa: CASSELVRGGETQYF

d_call: TRBD1
cdr3_length: 15
clone_size: few
j_call: TRBJ1-5
v_call: TRBV2
cdr3_nt: TGTGCCAGCAGTACAGGGGGCGGAAGCAATCAGCCCCAGCATTTT
cdr3_aa: CASSTGGGSNQPQHF

d_call: NA
cdr3_length: 13
clone_size: many
j_call: TRBJ1-1
v_call: TRBV4-2
cdr3_nt: TGTGCCAGCAGTCCTCCGGGTGGGGGGGAGGCTTTCTTT
cdr3_aa: CASSPPGGGEAFF

d_call: TRBD1
cdr3_length: 15
clone_size: many
j_call: TRBJ2-3
v_call: TRBV6-5
cdr3_nt: TGTGCCAGCAGTTACTCAGGGACAGGGGGAGATACGCAGTATTTT
cdr3_aa: CASSYSGTGGDTQYF

d_call: NA
cdr3_length: 16
clone_size: NA
j_call: TRBJ1-3
v_call: TRBV15
cdr3_nt: TGTGCCACCAGCAGAGATCGGGGAGTCTCTGGAAACACCATATATTTT
cdr3_aa: CATSRDRGVSGNTIYF

d_call: TRBD1
cdr3_length: 13
clone_size: few
j_call: TRBJ1-5
v_call: TRBV2
cdr3_nt: TGTGCCAGCACCAGGACAGGGAATCAGCCCCAGCATTTT
cdr3_aa: CASTRTGNQPQHF

d_call: NA
cdr3_length: 13
clone_size: few
j_call: TRBJ2-6
v_call: TRBV28
cdr3_nt: TGTGCCATCCACACCATCGGGGCCAACGTCCTGACTTTC
cdr3_aa: CAIHTIGANVLTF

d_call: NA
cdr3_length: 13
clone_size: NA
j_call: TRBJ1-6
v_call: TRBV2
cdr3_nt: TGTGCCAGCAGGGCCCAGGGAGGATCACCCCTCCACTTT
cdr3_aa: CASRAQGGSPLHF

d_call: TRBD1
cdr3_length: 13
clone_size: NA
j_call: TRBJ1-1
v_call: TRBV29-1
cdr3_nt: TGCAGCGTTGACCGGACAGGGTGGACTGAAGCTTTCTTT
cdr3_aa: CSVDRTGWTEAFF

d_call: NA
cdr3_length: 14
clone_size: NA
j_call: TRBJ1-6
v_call: TRBV25-1
cdr3_nt: TGTGCCAGCAGTGCGGGACGGGAGAATTCACCCCTCCACTTT
cdr3_aa: CASSAGRENSPLHF

d_call: NA
cdr3_length: 13
clone_size: NA
j_call: TRBJ1-3
v_call: TRBV27
cdr3_nt: TGTGCCAGCAGTCAGGGCTCTGGAAACACCATATATTTT
cdr3_aa: CASSQGSGNTIYF

d_call: TRBD1
cdr3_length: 18
clone_size: NA
j_call: TRBJ1-4
v_call: TRBV7-9
cdr3_nt: TGTGCCAGCAGCTTCGTCGACAGGGGGCGGGATGGAAGTGAAAAACTGTTTTTT
cdr3_aa: CASSFVDRGRDGSEKLFF

d_call: TRBD1
cdr3_length: 15
clone_size: NA
j_call: TRBJ2-1
v_call: TRBV6-5
cdr3_nt: TGTGCCAGCAGTCGTACAGGGGGCTCAGTCGATGAGCAGTTCTTC
cdr3_aa: CASSRTGGSVDEQFF

d_call: TRBD2
cdr3_length: 15
clone_size: NA
j_call: TRBJ2-5
v_call: TRBV7-2
cdr3_nt: TGTGCCAGCAGCCTTCCCTCGGAGCGGGGTGAGACCCAGTACTTC
cdr3_aa: CASSLPSERGETQYF

d_call: NA
cdr3_length: 16
clone_size: few
j_call: TRBJ1-3
v_call: TRBV28
cdr3_nt: TGTGCCAGCAGTCGGACATCTCAGAGCTCTGGAAACACCATATATTTT
cdr3_aa: CASSRTSQSSGNTIYF

d_call: NA
cdr3_length: 14
clone_size: NA
j_call: TRBJ2-7
v_call: TRBV6-1
cdr3_nt: TGTGCCAGCAGGAGAGGACAGCTCTCCTACGAGCAGTACTTC
cdr3_aa: CASRRGQLSYEQYF

d_call: NA
cdr3_length: 14
clone_size: few
j_call: TRBJ1-6
v_call: TRBV5-6
cdr3_nt: TGTGCCAGCAGGGAGAGCTCCTATAATTCACCCCTCCACTTT
cdr3_aa: CASRESSYNSPLHF

d_call: NA
cdr3_length: 16
clone_size: few
j_call: TRBJ2-7
v_call: TRBV6-6
cdr3_nt: TGTGCCAGCAGTTATGGGGCGGCACAGGAACCCTCCGAGCAGTACTTC
cdr3_aa: CASSYGAAQEPSEQYF

d_call: NA
cdr3_length: 12
clone_size: NA
j_call: TRBJ2-5
v_call: TRBV7-9
cdr3_nt: TGTGCCAGCAGCTTAGCTCTACAGACCCAGTACTTC
cdr3_aa: CASSLALQTQYF

d_call: TRBD2
cdr3_length: 17
clone_size: NA
j_call: TRBJ2-2
v_call: TRBV7-9
cdr3_nt: TGTGCCAGCAGCCCCAGGTCCCCGGGGGGGAACACCGGGGAGCTGTTTTTT
cdr3_aa: CASSPRSPGGNTGELFF

d_call: TRBD2
cdr3_length: 17
clone_size: NA
j_call: TRBJ2-3
v_call: TRBV4-3
cdr3_nt: TGCGCCAGCAGCCAGGGACTAGCGGGGGAAGGGGCAGATACGCAGTATTTT
cdr3_aa: CASSQGLAGEGADTQYF

d_call: TRBD1
cdr3_length: 14
clone_size: few
j_call: TRBJ2-7
v_call: TRBV13
cdr3_nt: TGTGCCAGCAGTGGTAAGGACAGGGGGCGCGAGCAGTACTTC
cdr3_aa: CASSGKDRGREQYF

d_call: NA
cdr3_length: 15
clone_size: few
j_call: TRBJ1-1
v_call: TRBV4-3
cdr3_nt: TGCGCCAGCAGCCAAGACCCTGGACAGAACACTGAAGCTTTCTTT
cdr3_aa: CASSQDPGQNTEAFF

d_call: NA
cdr3_length: 16
clone_size: NA
j_call: TRBJ1-6
v_call: TRBV7-8
cdr3_nt: TGTGCCAGCAGCTTAGGCCTTGGGGGGGCCGGTTCACCCCTCCACTTT
cdr3_aa: CASSLGLGGAGSPLHF

d_call: NA
cdr3_length: 15
clone_size: few
j_call: TRBJ2-7
v_call: TRBV5-1
cdr3_nt: TGCGCCAGCAGCATCCCGGCAGGGCCCTCCGACGAGCAGTACTTC
cdr3_aa: CASSIPAGPSDEQYF

d_call: TRBD1
cdr3_length: 14
clone_size: NA
j_call: TRBJ1-2
v_call: TRBV6-5
cdr3_nt: TGTGCCAGCAGTAGGGACAGGGTCTCCTATGGCTACACCTTC
cdr3_aa: CASSRDRVSYGYTF

d_call: NA
cdr3_length: 13
clone_size: NA
j_call: TRBJ2-5
v_call: TRBV2
cdr3_nt: TGTGCCAGCAACGCGGACAGCCAAGAGACCCAGTACTTC
cdr3_aa: CASNADSQETQYF

d_call: NA
cdr3_length: 14
clone_size: few
j_call: TRBJ1-2
v_call: TRBV10-2
cdr3_nt: TGCGCCAGCAGTTATAAGACCCCTTTGGAGGGCTACACCTTC
cdr3_aa: CASSYKTPLEGYTF

d_call: NA
cdr3_length: 12
clone_size: NA
j_call: TRBJ1-5
v_call: TRBV28
cdr3_nt: TGTGCCAGCAGTTCCGGCAATCAGCCCCAGCATTTT
cdr3_aa: CASSSGNQPQHF

d_call: NA
cdr3_length: 13
clone_size: few
j_call: TRBJ2-3
v_call: TRBV19
cdr3_nt: TGTGCCAGTAGGGCCGCCAGCACAGATACGCAGTATTTT
cdr3_aa: CASRAASTDTQYF

d_call: NA
cdr3_length: 13
clone_size: NA
j_call: TRBJ1-1
v_call: TRBV5-6
cdr3_nt: TGTGCCAGCAGACGAATTTGGACAAATGAAGCTTTCTTT
cdr3_aa: CASRRIWTNEAFF

d_call: NA
cdr3_length: 13
clone_size: few
j_call: TRBJ1-1
v_call: TRBV5-8
cdr3_nt: TGTGCCAGCAGCTGGGGGGGGGACACTGAAGCTTTCTTT
cdr3_aa: CASSWGGDTEAFF

d_call: NA
cdr3_length: 14
clone_size: few
j_call: TRBJ1-2
v_call: TRBV2
cdr3_nt: TGTGCCAGCAGTGAAGCGATTTCGGGTCTTGGCTACACCTTC
cdr3_aa: CASSEAISGLGYTF

d_call: TRBD2
cdr3_length: 16
clone_size: NA
j_call: TRBJ2-3
v_call: TRBV19
cdr3_nt: TGTGCCAGTAGCCGTTCCTCGCGGGGGGACTCAGATACGCAGTATTTT
cdr3_aa: CASSRSSRGDSDTQYF

d_call: TRBD2
cdr3_length: 15
clone_size: few
j_call: TRBJ2-5
v_call: TRBV5-4
cdr3_nt: TGTGCCAGCAGCGGGAGCGGGGGGGGTCTGGAGACCCAGTACTTC
cdr3_aa: CASSGSGGGLETQYF

d_call: NA
cdr3_length: 14
clone_size: few
j_call: TRBJ1-1
v_call: TRBV7-9
cdr3_nt: TGTGCCAGCAGCTTAGGCGGGGCAAACACTGAAGCTTTCTTT
cdr3_aa: CASSLGGANTEAFF

d_call: TRBD2
cdr3_length: 15
clone_size: NA
j_call: TRBJ2-2
v_call: TRBV6-5
cdr3_nt: TGTGCCAGCAGCCGAAGCGGGGTGCTCACCGGGGAGCTGTTTTTT
cdr3_aa: CASSRSGVLTGELFF

d_call: NA
cdr3_length: 15
clone_size: NA
j_call: TRBJ2-2
v_call: TRBV6-5
cdr3_nt: TGTGCCAGCAGTGCGACAGTACCTCACACCGGGGAGCTGTTTTTT
cdr3_aa: CASSATVPHTGELFF

d_call: TRBD1
cdr3_length: 16
clone_size: few
j_call: TRBJ1-1
v_call: TRBV2
cdr3_nt: TGTGCCAGCAGTGGTACAGGGGTATTAGGGAACACTGAAGCTTTCTTT
cdr3_aa: CASSGTGVLGNTEAFF

d_call: NA
cdr3_length: 13
clone_size: NA
j_call: TRBJ2-1
v_call: TRBV11-3
cdr3_nt: TGTGCCAGCAGCGCGGACAGCTACAATGAGCAGTTCTTC
cdr3_aa: CASSADSYNEQFF

d_call: TRBD1
cdr3_length: 15
clone_size: few
j_call: TRBJ1-4
v_call: TRBV4-3
cdr3_nt: TGCGCCAGCAGCCAAGAAGGGGGACAGGGAGGAAAACTGTTTTTT
cdr3_aa: CASSQEGGQGGKLFF

d_call: NA
cdr3_length: 14
clone_size: NA
j_call: TRBJ2-3
v_call: TRBV4-2
cdr3_nt: TGTGCCAGCAGCCGGGGGCTTGGCACAGATACGCAGTATTTT
cdr3_aa: CASSRGLGTDTQYF

d_call: TRBD1
cdr3_length: 15
clone_size: NA
j_call: TRBJ1-1
v_call: TRBV28
cdr3_nt: TGTGCCAGCAGCCGGGACAGCGGCCAAAACACTGAAGCTTTCTTT
cdr3_aa: CASSRDSGQNTEAFF

d_call: TRBD2
cdr3_length: 16
clone_size: NA
j_call: TRBJ2-7
v_call: TRBV11-2
cdr3_nt: TGTGCCAGCAGCTTAGATTACGAGCGGGGAGTCTACGAGCAGTACTTC
cdr3_aa: CASSLDYERGVYEQYF

d_call: TRBD1
cdr3_length: 13
clone_size: few
j_call: TRBJ2-5
v_call: TRBV10-3
cdr3_nt: TGTGCCATCAGCGACATAGGGGGCGAGACCCAGTACTTC
cdr3_aa: CAISDIGGETQYF

d_call: NA
cdr3_length: 14
clone_size: NA
j_call: TRBJ1-1
v_call: TRBV28
cdr3_nt: TGTGCCAGCAGCCAACTGAGGCTGAACCCTGAAGCTTTCTTT
cdr3_aa: CASSQLRLNPEAFF

d_call: NA
cdr3_length: 13
clone_size: few
j_call: TRBJ2-5
v_call: TRBV13
cdr3_nt: TGTGCCAGCAGCCCCCCCGCGGAAGAGACCCAGTACTTC
cdr3_aa: CASSPPAEETQYF

d_call: NA
cdr3_length: 13
clone_size: NA
j_call: TRBJ2-1
v_call: TRBV7-3
cdr3_nt: TGTGCCAGCAGCCGGCCCGGGGTCAATGAGCAGTTCTTC
cdr3_aa: CASSRPGVNEQFF

d_call: TRBD1
cdr3_length: 14
clone_size: few
j_call: TRBJ1-3
v_call: TRBV5-6
cdr3_nt: TGTGCCAGCAGCCCGACAGGGGCTGGAAACACCATATATTTT
cdr3_aa: CASSPTGAGNTIYF

d_call: NA
cdr3_length: 13
clone_size: few
j_call: TRBJ1-1
v_call: TRBV4-2
cdr3_nt: TGTGCCAGCAGCCAGGACAGGAACACTGAAGCTTTCTTT
cdr3_aa: CASSQDRNTEAFF